The 32 T cell receptor beta chains given below trace back to one sample, sequenced in a study of control samples from healthy donors and cancer patients. Assay used: immunoSEQ multiplex PCR; TCRdb lists only in-frame clones, some missing. The repertoire holds roughly 130,000 clones, with about 88% as singletons. The sample was blood. The receptors were gathered from a man in his fifties or sixties in good health.

The rearrangement joins TRBV7-9 to TRBJ1-2; D not resolved. There are 14 residues in the CDR3. Germline V gene lookup returns CDR1 SEHNR and CDR2 FQNEAQ (reference sequence). Trimming cost V 0 bases and J 8 bases, with 13 bases left between them. CDR3: CASSLAGSYGGYTF. In DNA, the CDR3 is TGTGCCAGCAGCTTAGCGGGCTCCTACGGGGGCTACACCTTC. Variable domain in full (rest from reference TRBV7-9 and TRBJ1-2): DTGVSQNPRHKITKRGQNVTFRCDPISEHNRLYWYRQTLGQGPEFLTYFQNEAQLEKSRLLSDRFSAERPKGSFSTLEIQRTEQGDSAMYLCASSLAGSYGGYTFGSGTRLTVV.

The chain couples TRBV5-4 to TRBJ2-2; 12 bases are shared with TRBD1. With V trimmed by 4 bases and J by 5 bases, 6 bases remained unmatched. The germline V gene has CDR1 SGHNT and CDR2 YYREEE (reference sequence). The CDR3 contains 16 residues. DNA for the CDR3: TGTGCCAGCAGCCCGGGACAGGGGGCTGGGACCGGGGAGCTGTTTTTT. Its translation: CASSPGQGAGTGELFF.

This rearrangement joins TRBV28 to TRBJ2-2; 10 bases agree with TRBD2. This CDR3 has 17 residues. J lost 6 bases, V lost 4 bases, and 11 bases had no gene match. Germline V lookup: CDR1 MDHEN, CDR2 SYDVKM. This CDR3 is CASSSLAGAPSSGELFF. The CDR3, as DNA: TGTGCCAGCAGTTCCCTAGCGGGGGCCCCGTCATCCGGGGAGCTGTTTTTT.

The chain joins TRBV30 to TRBJ1-2; weak D call: TRBD1 (5 bases). Germline assignment: CDR1 GTSNPN and CDR2 SVGIG (reference sequence). The V and J ends lost 2 bases and 3 bases respectively, with 16 bases between them. The CDR3 has 15 amino acids. The CDR3, as DNA: TGTGCCTGGAGTCCCCCTGACAGCAACCACTATGGCTACACCTTC. Translated: CAWSPPDSNHYGYTF.

This chain links TRBV6-2 or TRBV6-3 with TRBJ2-2; D ambiguous. Trimming removed 6 bases at V and 3 bases at J, with 11 bases between. The CDR3 covers 14 residues. CDR1 is MNHEY and CDR2 is SVGEGT in the germline V gene. The CDR3 protein is CASSPFGYTGELFF. The CDR3 nucleotides read TGTGCCAGCAGCCCGTTTGGATACACCGGGGAGCTGTTTTTT.

The V gene is TRBV29-1, the J gene TRBJ1-5; TRBD1 aligns across 7 bases. The J segment lost 4 bases and the V segment lost 4 bases, leaving 7 bases of the junction unmatched. Germline-derived CDR1 and CDR2 are SQVTM and ANQGSEA. The CDR3 spans 14 residues. Written as DNA, the CDR3 is TGCAGCGTTGGGTTAGCAGGGGGTAATCAGCCCCAGCATTTT. It yields the protein CSVGLAGGNQPQHF.

The chain couples TRBV29-1 to TRBJ2-5; 9 nucleotides align to TRBD2. The J segment lost 3 bases and the V segment lost 1 base, leaving 0 bases of the junction unmatched. The CDR3 contains 13 residues. CDR1 is SQVTM and CDR2 is ANQGSEA in the germline V gene. CDR3 DNA sequence: TGCAGCGTTGAAGGACTAGCGGAAGAGACCCAGTACTTC. Its protein is CSVEGLAEETQYF.

This rearrangement joins TRBV7-2 to TRBJ2-3; 9 bases line up with TRBD2. The V gene end was trimmed by 3 bases and the J gene end by 5 bases; junction bases not matched to a gene: 9. The CDR3 extends over 16 amino acids. Germline V gene sequence: CDR1 SGHTA, CDR2 FQGNSA. The CDR3 region is CASSFSGGPSGDTQYF. Written as DNA, the CDR3 is TGTGCCAGCAGCTTCAGCGGGGGGCCATCCGGAGATACGCAGTATTTT.

The chain couples TRBV6-6 to TRBJ2-2; D is unresolved. The V and J ends lost 7 bases and 5 bases respectively, with 20 bases between them. Germline V CDR1 and CDR2: MNHNY, SVGAGI (reference sequence). The length of the CDR3 is 16 residues. This CDR3 is CASMTRNSMGTGELFF. CDR3 DNA: TGTGCCAGCATGACCCGTAACTCAATGGGGACCGGGGAGCTGTTTTTT.

V and J are TRBV7-9 and TRBJ2-5, with TRBD2 matching 8 bases. Trimming took 4 bases from V and 5 from J; bases not matched to a gene: 9. CDR3 size: 15 residues. Germline CDR1 is SEHNR and CDR2 is FQNEAQ (reference sequence). CDR3 region: CASSSTGGPEETQYF. CDR3 nucleotides: TGTGCCAGCAGCTCGACGGGGGGGCCGGAGGAGACCCAGTACTTC.

The V gene is TRBV12-5, the J gene TRBJ1-1; 10 nucleotides line up with TRBD1. Trimming took 5 bases from V and 6 from J; bases not matched to a gene: 3. Per the germline V gene, CDR1 is LGHNT and CDR2 is FRNRAP. The CDR3 loop spans 13 amino acids. This chain's CDR3 is CASGPGTGAEAFF. The CDR3, as DNA: TGTGCTAGTGGTCCAGGGACAGGGGCTGAAGCTTTCTTT.

The chain recombines TRBV4-1 with TRBJ1-2; D ambiguous. This CDR3 spans 13 amino acids. V lost 4 bases and J lost 8, with 14 bases in between. Per the germline V gene, CDR1 is MGHRA and CDR2 is YSYEKL. This CDR3 is CASSPTFSGGYTF. The DNA for the CDR3 is TGCGCCAGCAGCCCAACATTCTCCGGGGGCTACACCTTC.

Details on this clone: This CDR3 is also generated by other DNA sequences in the sample. The chain recombines TRBV7-3 with TRBJ2-3, with a weak D call TRBD2 (6 bases). The CDR3 is 14 amino acids. Looked up from germline, CDR1 is SGHTA and CDR2 is FQGTGA. V was shortened by 4 bases and J by 1 base, with 9 bases between the two germline ends. The CDR3 region has the DNA TGTGCCAGCAGCTCCGGGACTGGCACAGATACGCAGTATTTT. It translates to CASSSGTGTDTQYF.

The V call is TRBV4-1, the J call TRBJ1-1; possibly TRBD1 for D (5 bases). Germline CDR1 and CDR2: MGHRA and YSYEKL. Trimming cost V 2 bases and J 0 bases, with 10 bases left between them. CDR3 size: 15 residues. The chain's CDR3 is CASSQPGSLNTEAFF. DNA of the CDR3: TGCGCCAGCAGCCAACCAGGGAGTTTGAACACTGAAGCTTTCTTT.

V gene TRBV11-2 combines with J gene TRBJ2-1; 8 bases line up with TRBD1. This CDR3 has 16 residues. Germline CDR1 and CDR2: SGHAT and FQNNGV. The V segment lost 5 bases and the J segment 3 bases; nucleotides outside the gene matches: 9. The CDR3 bases are TGTGCCAGCAGCCAGGGACAGGAGTATTTCTACAATGAGCAGTTCTTC. It is translated as CASSQGQEYFYNEQFF. Based on the CDR3 plus reference TRBV11-2 and TRBJ2-1, the full variable domain is EAGVAQSPRYKIIEKRQSVAFWCNPISGHATLYWYQQILGQGPKLLIQFQNNGVVDDSQLPKDRFSAERLKGVDSTLKIQPAKLEDSAVYLCASSQGQEYFYNEQFFGPGTRLTVL.

This clone was counted only a few times. V usage is TRBV5-1 and J usage is TRBJ2-5; 7 nucleotides line up with TRBD1. Germline assignment: CDR1 SGHRS and CDR2 YFSETQ. The junction had 5 bases not matched to a gene; V was cut back by 5 bases and J by 1 base. The CDR3 sequence is 14 residues long. Here the CDR3 DNA reads TGCGCCAGCAGTCCTGACAGGGTCCAAGAGACCCAGTACTTC. It encodes CASSPDRVQETQYF. The complete variable domain, with remaining parts taken from reference TRBV5-1 and TRBJ2-5, reads KAGVTQTPRYLIKTRGQQVTLSCSPISGHRSVSWYQQTPGQGLQFLFEYFSETQRNKGNFPGRFSGRQFSNSRSEMNVSTLELGDSALYLCASSPDRVQETQYFGPGTRLLVL.

The V gene is TRBV5-1, the J gene TRBJ1-2, with D unresolved. The V gene lost 4 bases and the J gene lost 2 bases, with 9 bases spanning the gap. Germline values: CDR1 SGHRS, CDR2 YFSETQ. The CDR3 sequence is 13 residues long. DNA for the CDR3: TGCGCCAGCAGCAAGGGAGCCAACTATGGCTACACCTTC. It translates to CASSKGANYGYTF. Full variable domain (outside the CDR3, taken from reference TRBV5-1 and TRBJ1-2): KAGVTQTPRYLIKTRGQQVTLSCSPISGHRSVSWYQQTPGQGLQFLFEYFSETQRNKGNFPGRFSGRQFSNSRSEMNVSTLELGDSALYLCASSKGANYGYTFGSGTRLTVV.

The rearrangement links TRBV5-1 to TRBJ2-7; D is undetermined. The ends were cut back, 0 bases at V and 0 bases at J, with 10 bases in the middle. Germline V gives CDR1 SGHRS, CDR2 YFSETQ. This CDR3 comprises 15 residues. Here the CDR3 reads CASSLAGKGSYEQYF. The CDR3 bases are TGCGCCAGCAGCTTGGCGGGTAAGGGCTCCTACGAGCAGTACTTC.

The chain employs TRBV11-2 and TRBJ1-3; D unresolved. Trimming cost V 0 bases and J 8 bases, with 11 bases left between them. Germline lookup yields CDR1 SGHAT and CDR2 FQNNGV. The CDR3 extends over 14 amino acids. The CDR3 nucleotides are TGTGCCAGCAGCTTAGACGGCCCCCTGGACACCATATATTTT. Residues: CASSLDGPLDTIYF.

The rearrangement links TRBV28 to TRBJ2-7; possible D gene TRBD2, 5 bases. The CDR3 length is 14 residues. Germline V CDR1 and CDR2: MDHEN, SYDVKM. V was trimmed by 8 bases and J by 6 bases, leaving 20 bases between them. CDR3 residues: CASLGSFFGGEQYF. In DNA, the CDR3 is TGTGCCAGCTTAGGCTCTTTTTTCGGAGGCGAGCAGTACTTC. The full variable domain, in which reference TRBV28 and TRBJ2-7 provide the parts outside the CDR3, is DVKVTQSSRYLVKRTGEKVFLECVQDMDHENMFWYRQDPGLGLRLIYFSYDVKMKEKGDIPEGYSVSREKKERFSLILESASTNQTSMYLCASLGSFFGGEQYFGPGTRLTVT.

This clone was seen a few times. V is TRBV5-1 and J is TRBJ1-6; tentative D call: TRBD1 (5 bases). The germline V gene has CDR1 SGHRS and CDR2 YFSETQ. Between the trimmed V and J ends, which lost 4 bases and 6 bases, there was a span of 8 bases. This CDR3 region has 13 residues. The CDR3 region is CASSPDSNSPLHF. CDR3 coding DNA: TGCGCCAGCAGCCCCGACAGTAATTCACCCCTCCACTTT.

This chain uses TRBV28 with TRBJ1-2, with D possibly being TRBD1 (6 bases). Germline values: CDR1 MDHEN, CDR2 SYDVKM. The CDR3 is 13 residues long. V was clipped by 10 bases and J by 2 bases, with 14 bases between them. The CDR3 nucleotides read TGTGCCACCCCGGGGGCCGCGAACTATGGCTACACCTTC. This sequence encodes CATPGAANYGYTF.

The rearrangement links TRBV3-1 (or the pseudogene TRBV3-2) to TRBJ1-5, with unresolved D. Germline V gene data show CDR1 as LGHDT and CDR2 as YNNKEL (reference sequence). V lost 4 bases and J 3 bases, leaving 13 bases between the germline ends. This CDR3 region has 15 residues. CDR3 in DNA: TGTGCCAGCAGCCCCCGGGGAAATAACAATCAGCCCCAGCATTTT. Its protein is CASSPRGNNNQPQHF.

The chain is built from TRBV5-4 and TRBJ1-2; possibly TRBD1 for D (5 bases). V shed 1 base and J shed 4 bases, with 14 bases lying between them. CDR3 size: 15 residues. The germline CDR1 and CDR2 sequences are SGHNT and YYREEE (reference sequence). CDR3 bases: TGTGCCAGCAGCTTGAGGCAGGGAATGGCCTATGGCTACACCTTC. Translated, it gives CASSLRQGMAYGYTF.

This clone was counted a single time. A junction boundary mismatches the germline segment, possibly from a read error. The chain carries TRBV6-4 and TRBJ2-7; a weak D match, TRBD1 (5 bases). Germline V lookup: CDR1 MRHNA, CDR2 SNTAGT. The CDR3 length is 14 residues. Written as DNA, the CDR3 is TGCCCCCCAGGGCCGCCCTTGAGCTCCTACGAGCAGTACTTC. Residues: CPPGPPLSSYEQYF.

This clone has a handful of counts. This rearrangement joins TRBV12-3 or TRBV12-4 to TRBJ2-1, with TRBD1 matching 7 bases. V was clipped by 8 bases and J by 4 bases; unmatched bases: 5. The CDR3 runs 13 residues. The CDR3 is CASEGAGYNEQFF. DNA for the CDR3: TGTGCCAGCGAGGGGGCGGGTTACAATGAGCAGTTCTTC.

This chain connects TRBV2 to TRBJ1-5; maybe TRBD1 (5 bases). Germline V gene lookup returns CDR1 SNHLY and CDR2 FYNNEI. The CDR3 length is 14 residues. Trimming removed 4 bases at V and 5 bases at J, with 12 bases between. In nucleotides, the CDR3 is TGTGCCAGCAGTGGGACGGCACAGGATCAGCCCCAGCATTTT. This gives the protein CASSGTAQDQPQHF.

The chain uses TRBV7-8 and TRBJ1-4; D is unclear. Germline loops: CDR1 SGHVS, CDR2 FQNEAQ. Trimming left V 1 base short and J 4 bases short, with 4 bases between. The CDR3 has 13 amino acids. Here the CDR3 reads CASSLESNEKLFF. The DNA of the CDR3 is TGTGCCAGCAGCTTAGAAAGTAATGAAAAACTGTTTTTT. The whole variable domain, filled in from reference TRBV7-8 and TRBJ1-4, reads GAGVSQSPRYKVAKRGQDVALRCDPISGHVSLFWYQQALGQGPEFLTYFQNEAQLDKSGLPSDRFFAERPEGSVSTLKIQRTQQEDSAVYLCASSLESNEKLFFGSGTQLSVL.

The chain recombines TRBV11-2 with TRBJ2-7; D not resolved. The CDR3 runs to 12 residues. Trimming left V 1 base short and J 5 bases short, with 6 bases between. In germline, CDR1 is SGHAT, CDR2 FQNNGV. The CDR3 DNA reads TGTGCCAGCAGCTTAGGTGGCCACGAGCAGTACTTC. This codes for CASSLGGHEQYF.

This clone was seen more than once but under ten times. The rearrangement links TRBV27 to TRBJ2-1, with a weak D call TRBD1 (6 bases). This CDR3 has 14 residues. The germline CDR1 and CDR2 sequences are MNHEY and SMNVEV (reference sequence). V gave up 1 base and J gave up 3 bases, with 7 bases separating them. CDR3 loop: CASSLWTDYNEQFF. The CDR3 DNA is TGTGCCAGCAGTTTATGGACAGACTACAATGAGCAGTTCTTC.

This clone was observed once. This sequence joins TRBV28 and TRBJ2-3; maybe TRBD2 (6 bases). This CDR3 has 16 residues. From germline, CDR1 is MDHEN and CDR2 SYDVKM. V lost 6 bases and J 2 bases, leaving 18 bases between the germline ends. The CDR3 DNA reads TGTGCCAGCAGCCTGATCGGGGGAACAAACACAGATACGCAGTATTTT. It is translated as CASSLIGGTNTDTQYF.

The gene calls are TRBV7-2 and TRBJ1-4, with no clear D. The CDR3 covers 16 residues. Germline CDR1 SGHTA, CDR2 FQGNSA. V was pared by 5 bases and J by 0 bases, with 13 bases between. The CDR3 region is CASSKMSQATNEKLFF. In nucleotides, the CDR3 is TGTGCCAGCAGCAAAATGTCCCAGGCAACTAATGAAAAACTGTTTTTT.